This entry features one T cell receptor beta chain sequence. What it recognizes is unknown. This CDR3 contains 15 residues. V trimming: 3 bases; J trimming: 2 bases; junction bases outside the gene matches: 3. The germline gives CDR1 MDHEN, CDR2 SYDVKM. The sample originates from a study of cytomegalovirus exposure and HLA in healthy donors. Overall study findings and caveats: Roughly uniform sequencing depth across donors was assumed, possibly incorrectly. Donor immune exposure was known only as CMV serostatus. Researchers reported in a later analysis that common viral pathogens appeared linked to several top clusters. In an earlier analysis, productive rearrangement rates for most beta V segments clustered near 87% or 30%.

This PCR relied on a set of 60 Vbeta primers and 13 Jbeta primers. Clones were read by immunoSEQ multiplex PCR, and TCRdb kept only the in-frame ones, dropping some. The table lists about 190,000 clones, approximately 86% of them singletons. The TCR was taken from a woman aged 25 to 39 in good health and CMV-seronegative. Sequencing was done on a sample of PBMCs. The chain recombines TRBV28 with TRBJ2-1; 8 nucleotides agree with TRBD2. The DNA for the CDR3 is TGTGCCAGCAGTTTGGAGGGACTAGCCTACAATGAGCAGTTCTTC. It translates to CASSLEGLAYNEQFF. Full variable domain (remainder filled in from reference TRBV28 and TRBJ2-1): DVKVTQSSRYLVKRTGEKVFLECVQDMDHENMFWYRQDPGLGLRLIYFSYDVKMKEKGDIPEGYSVSREKKERFSLILESASTNQTSMYLCASSLEGLAYNEQFFGPGTRLTVL.